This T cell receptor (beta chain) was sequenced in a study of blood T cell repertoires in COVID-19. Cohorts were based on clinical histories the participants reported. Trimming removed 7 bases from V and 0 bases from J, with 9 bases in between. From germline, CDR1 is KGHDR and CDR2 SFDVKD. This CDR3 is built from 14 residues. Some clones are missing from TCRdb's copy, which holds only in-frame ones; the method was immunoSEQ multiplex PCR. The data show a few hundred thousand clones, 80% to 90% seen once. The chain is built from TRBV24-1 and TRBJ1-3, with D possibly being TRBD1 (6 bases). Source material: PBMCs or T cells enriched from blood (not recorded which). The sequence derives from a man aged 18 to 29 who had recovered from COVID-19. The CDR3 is CATRETGSGNTIYF. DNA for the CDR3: TGTGCCACCAGGGAGACAGGCTCTGGAAACACCATATATTTT.